This T cell receptor (beta chain) was sequenced in a study of T cells in Graves' hyperthyroidism and ophthalmopathy. CDR1 SGHTA and CDR2 FQGNSA come from the germline V gene. V gave up 5 bases and J gave up 5 bases; unmatched junction bases: 8. This CDR3 has 16 amino acids. At least ten counts were recorded for this clonotype. It was RNA transcripts that yielded the amplified TCR beta CDR3 regions. An initial round of RT-PCR targeting the TCR CDR3 relied on the HTBI primer set. One entry per CDR3 protein results from TCRdb running MiXCR on the multiplex PCR reads. This table holds hundreds of thousands of distinct CDR3 sequences, around 20% found once.

This sequence joins TRBV7-2 and TRBJ2-7; 14 positions match TRBD2. This TCR came from a man aged 25 to 45 with Graves' ophthalmopathy. The sample comprised blood. The CDR3 DNA follows: TGTGCCAGCAGCAGTATGGGACTAGCGGGAGTGAACGAGCAGTACTTC. This gives the protein CASSSMGLAGVNEQYF.